What follows describes a single T cell receptor (beta chain). The antigen it recognizes is unknown. No much larger clonotype is one base removed from it; base qualities were not supplied. The data originate from a study of blood T cell repertoires in COVID-19 (dated by TCRdb to between 2020 and 2021). Background on the whole study: Recovered participants in ImmuneRACE Cohort 3 were defined by two consecutive negative NP/OP PCR tests, clearance by a healthcare professional, or resolution of symptoms. The samples were drawn from the first 160 participants of the ongoing ImmuneRACE study and from roughly 1,300 subjects provided by 6 global collaborators. Samples covering the acute and convalescent phases of COVID-19 were provided by collaborators in the United States, Italy and Spain. The sample metadata nearly always contained a de-identified subject ID, COVID-19 status, age in years and sex. Where HLA class I and class II types were available, the types were taken from metadata supplied by the sample provider, not from assay-based typing. Deeply sampled blood TCRbeta repertoires from subjects exposed to, actively infected with, or recovered from COVID-19 were included in the dataset. The material from the prospective study consisted of cDNA or gDNA derived from T cells, B-cell-depleted T cells, or PBMCs. A freely available public database, intended as a resource for researchers studying the immune response to SARS-CoV-2, is where the repertoires were released. On the study overall, not on this receptor specifically: The amount of clinical and demographic metadata varied by source and participant and was provided uncurated.

As encoded in the germline V gene, CDR1 is SGHDN while CDR2 is FVKESK. The CDR3, from cysteine to phenylalanine, totals 15 residues. The entry retains the CDR3 DNA only, 45 bases that are in frame from base 1. V trim: 3 bases; J trim: 2 bases; unmatched bases: 6. Participants in the prospective study were enrolled through a virtual design, were aged roughly 18 to 100 years, and lived in roughly 25 United States geographic areas. In the prospective study, cohorts were assigned on the basis of participant-reported clinical history obtained from a screening survey and a study questionnaire. In the prospective study, whole blood, serum and a nasopharyngeal or oropharyngeal swab were collected from each participant by mobile phlebotomists. Participants in the prospective study had the option to provide additional blood draws and questionnaires over a roughly 2-month period. Blood samples from the prospective study were shipped frozen or at room temperature prior to DNA extraction.

The immunoSEQ Assay, a bias-controlled multiplex PCR, was used to amplify TCRbeta CDR3 regions from genomic DNA. As for the original processing: Within the assay, amplification of reference gene primers was used to estimate how many nucleated cells each sample contained. To quantify the absolute abundance of each unique TCRbeta CDR3 rearrangement, sequence reads were collapsed and filtered. For each sample, productive Simpson clonality was calculated by taking the square root of Simpson's diversity index across productive rearrangements. In TCRdb, the immuneACCESS table is reduced to in-frame sequences with V and J assigned. These tables do not hold every clone; where another copy was compared, an unresolved V gene accounts for under half, and the others remain unexplained. The V and J calls and clone size are taken from that table; D and trimming were inferred from the DNA. The sample has roughly 230,000 clones on record, around 86% of them singletons. Clones ranked in the top ten supply roughly 7.2% of the sample.

This TCR was sampled from a man aged 25-45 years in a cohort exposed to, infected with or recovered from COVID-19 (not recorded which). The rearranged segments are TRBV14 and TRBJ1-2; TRBD1 fits 7 bases in the junction. Sequencing was carried out using PBMCs or T cells enriched from blood (not recorded which). The DNA is as follows: TGTGCCAGCAGCCACTGGGACAGCTCAAACTATGGCTACACCTTC. This codes for CASSHWDSSNYGYTF. Extended through the reference TRBV14 and TRBJ1-2 proteins, this CDR3 yields the full variable domain: EAGVTQFPSHSVIEKGQTVTLRCDPISGHDNLYWYRRVMGKEIKFLLHFVKESKQDESGMPNNRFLAERTGGTYSTLKVQPAELEDSGVYFCASSHWDSSNYGYTFGSGTRLTVV.